This T cell receptor beta chain was identified during a study of T cell repertoires in cytomegalovirus infection. Each CDR3 protein is one row after TCRdb ran MiXCR on the reads. The data contain 170,000 or so distinct CDR3 sequences, around 14% of them seen just once; the ten biggest clones take up roughly a quarter. CDR1 is SQVTM and CDR2 is ANQGSEA in the germline V gene. CDR3 length: 15 residues. V lost 7 bases and J 3 bases, leaving 21 bases between the germline ends. The clonotype originates from a human donor in good health (CMV status not recorded). Some clones in this sample may be carry-over from other donors' samples. The specimen was PBMCs. The chain joins TRBV29-1 to TRBJ2-5; perhaps TRBD1 as D (6 bases). CDR3 residues: CSARKGVVVKETQYF. CDR3 DNA: TGCAGCGCTCGCAAGGGGGTCGTGGTTAAAGAGACCCAGTACTTC.